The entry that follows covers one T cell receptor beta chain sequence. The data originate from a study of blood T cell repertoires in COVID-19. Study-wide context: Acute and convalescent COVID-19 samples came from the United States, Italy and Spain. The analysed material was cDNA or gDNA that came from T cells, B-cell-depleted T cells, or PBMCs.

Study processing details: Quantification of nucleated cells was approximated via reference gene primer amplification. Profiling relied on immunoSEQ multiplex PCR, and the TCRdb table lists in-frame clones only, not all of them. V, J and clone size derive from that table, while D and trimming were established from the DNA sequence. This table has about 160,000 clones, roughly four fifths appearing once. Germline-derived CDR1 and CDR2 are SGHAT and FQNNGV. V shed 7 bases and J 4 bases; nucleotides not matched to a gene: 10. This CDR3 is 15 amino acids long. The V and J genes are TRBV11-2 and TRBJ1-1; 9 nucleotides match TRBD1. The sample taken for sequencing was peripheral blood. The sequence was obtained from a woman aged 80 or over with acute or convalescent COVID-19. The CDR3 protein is CASIHNRGRGTEAFF. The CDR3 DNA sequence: TGTGCCAGCATCCACAACAGGGGGCGCGGCACTGAAGCTTTCTTT.